The rows below give T cell receptor beta chains drawn from one sample of a study of OX40 agonist ivuxolimab in advanced cancers. Clones were read by immunoSEQ multiplex PCR, and TCRdb kept only the in-frame ones, dropping some. The top ten hold approximately 16% of the sample, which has about 44,000 clones, approximately 90% seen once. The starting material was CD4+ or CD8+ T cells sorted from blood, obtained in a trial of the OX40 agonist ivuxolimab. The receptors here all came from an adult with an advanced solid tumor such as melanoma, head and neck, liver or kidney cancer. Each CDR3 is given with its conserved first and last residue. Fields, in order: V gene, J gene, clone size, D gene, CDR3 protein, CDR3 DNA. The D gene is left open where the match is weak. Some rows mark clone size as missing; the rest say once, few, many or name a class of expanded clone.

TRBV6-5	TRBJ2-7	-	-	CASSSRYEQYF	TGTGCCAGCAGTTCCCGTTACGAGCAGTACTTC
TRBV11-2	TRBJ2-7	-	-	CASSLVTPVYVQYF	TGTGCCAGCAGCTTAGTAACGCCGGTCTACGTTCAGTACTTC
TRBV28	TRBJ2-3	-	-	CASSFVSTDTQYF	TGTGCCAGCAGTTTTGTTTCGACAGATACGCAGTATTTT
TRBV11-2	TRBJ2-1	-	-	CASSNQGNEQFF	TGTGCCAGCAGCAACCAGGGCAATGAGCAGTTCTTC
TRBV11-2	TRBJ2-3	-	-	CASSLDRVTQYF	TGTGCCAGCAGCTTAGACCGTGTTACGCAGTATTTT
TRBV5-5	TRBJ2-7	medium-sized	-	CASSGDFYEQYF	TGTGCCAGCAGCGGTGATTTCTACGAGCAGTACTTC
TRBV6-5	TRBJ2-7	-	TRBD1	CASSSTGAVEYF	TGTGCCAGCAGTTCTACAGGGGCGGTGGAGTACTTC
TRBV5-6	TRBJ2-1	-	-	CASSLAERLSYSYNEQFF	TGTGCCAGCAGCTTGGCCGAGCGGCTATCTTACTCCTACAATGAGCAGTTCTTC
TRBV6-5	TRBJ2-1	-	TRBD2	CASSKPAGRTGEQFF	TGTGCCAGCAGCAAGCCAGCGGGGAGAACGGGTGAGCAGTTCTTC
TRBV4-1	TRBJ2-5	-	TRBD1	CASSQGSGGGETQYF	TGCGCCAGCAGCCAAGGCTCAGGGGGTGGGGAGACCCAGTACTTC
TRBV4-3	TRBJ2-7	-	-	CASSPGGYEQYF	TGCGCCAGCAGCCCCGGAGGCTACGAGCAGTACTTC
TRBV5-1	TRBJ1-5	-	-	CASSPTGDSNQPQHF	TGCGCCAGCAGCCCGACAGGAGATAGCAATCAGCCCCAGCATTTT
TRBV25-1	TRBJ2-3	-	-	CASSGGTTDTQYF	TGTGCCAGCAGTGGGGGGACCACAGATACGCAGTATTTT
TRBV6-6	TRBJ2-2	-	-	CASSYGVHGELFF	TGTGCCAGCAGTTACGGGGTTCACGGGGAGCTGTTTTTT
TRBV27	TRBJ2-1	-	-	CASSVYPGVRFF	TGTGCCAGCAGCGTATACCCCGGGGTGAGGTTCTTC
TRBV30	TRBJ2-1	-	TRBD2	CAWSAGLHYNEQFF	TGTGCCTGGAGTGCGGGACTACATTACAATGAGCAGTTCTTC
TRBV27	TRBJ1-2	-	TRBD1	CASTSVTGAGGYTF	TGTGCCAGCACATCCGTGACAGGGGCCGGTGGCTACACCTTC
TRBV19	TRBJ2-4	-	-	CASRQDGIQYF	TGTGCCAGCCGACAGGACGGCATTCAGTACTTC
TRBV5-6	TRBJ2-7	-	-	CASSLEQGGRSYEQYF	TGTGCCAGCAGCTTGGAACAGGGGGGGCGCTCCTACGAGCAGTACTTC
TRBV21-1	TRBJ2-3	-	-	CASSKADRNTDTQYF	TGTGCCAGCAGCAAAGCCGACAGAAACACAGATACGCAGTATTTT
TRBV4-2	TRBJ1-1	-	TRBD1	CASSQELGQGNTEAFF	TGTGCCAGCAGCCAAGAATTGGGACAGGGGAACACTGAAGCTTTCTTT
TRBV2	TRBJ2-1	-	-	CASRATGTLHNEQFF	TGTGCCAGCAGAGCAACCGGGACCCTCCACAATGAGCAGTTCTTC
TRBV7-9	TRBJ1-3	once	TRBD1	CASSPTGNGNTIYF	TGTGCCAGCAGCCCGACAGGGAACGGAAACACCATATATTTT
TRBV28	TRBJ1-2	-	TRBD1	CASNLQGDGYTF	TGTGCCAGCAACCTACAGGGGGATGGCTACACCTTC
TRBV4-3	TRBJ2-7	-	-	CASSQDWWASSYEQYF	TGCGCCAGCAGCCAAGATTGGTGGGCAAGCTCCTACGAGCAGTACTTC
TRBV19	TRBJ2-2	-	-	CASSLSGELFF	TGTGCCAGTAGTCTCTCCGGGGAGCTGTTTTTT
TRBV18	TRBJ2-1	-	-	CASSPAIPYNEQFF	TGTGCCAGCTCACCAGCTATCCCGTACAATGAGCAGTTCTTC
TRBV27	TRBJ2-7	-	-	CASSTGTTYEQYF	TGTGCCAGCAGTACCGGGACAACGTACGAGCAGTACTTC
TRBV10-3	TRBJ2-1	-	-	CAISESNTRGYNEQFF	TGTGCCATCAGTGAGTCAAATACTAGGGGATACAATGAGCAGTTCTTC
TRBV21-1	TRBJ2-3	once	-	CASSRTSGSPDTQYF	TGTGCCAGCAGCCGGACTAGCGGGAGCCCAGATACGCAGTATTTT
TRBV5-4	TRBJ2-7	-	-	CASSLERAEQYF	TGTGCCAGCAGCTTGGAAAGGGCCGAGCAGTACTTC
TRBV6-6	TRBJ1-4	-	TRBD1	CASSYLGQGEKLFF	TGTGCCAGCAGTTACTTGGGACAGGGTGAAAAACTGTTTTTT
TRBV29-1	TRBJ2-1	-	-	CSVGLAGEQFF	TGCAGCGTTGGTCTAGCTGGCGAGCAGTTCTTC
TRBV27	TRBJ2-1	-	TRBD2	CASSPGLAGSYNEQFF	TGTGCCAGCAGTCCCGGACTAGCGGGAAGCTACAATGAGCAGTTCTTC
TRBV10-3	TRBJ1-5	-	TRBD1	CAIRGTGENQPQHF	TGTGCCATCAGGGGGACAGGAGAAAATCAGCCCCAGCATTTT
TRBV10-1	TRBJ2-7	few	-	CASQSVYYEQYF	TGCGCCAGCCAATCTGTCTACTACGAGCAGTACTTC